These 9 T cell receptor beta chains originate from one sample sequenced in a study of blood T cell repertoires in COVID-19. Data came from immunoSEQ multiplex PCR; TCRdb stores just in-frame clones and leaves some out. The table shows roughly 440,000 clones, with approximately 88% occurring only once. The specimen was peripheral blood. The source is a woman aged 45-65 years with COVID-19, enrolled during active disease.

V usage is TRBV28 and J usage is TRBJ2-3; the D gene is possibly TRBD2 (5 bases). Per germline, CDR1 MDHEN and CDR2 SYDVKM. V lost 9 bases and J lost 0, with 10 bases in between. This CDR3 is 13 amino acids long. The CDR3 coding sequence is TGTGCCAGTTACGGCGGGAGCACAGATACGCAGTATTTT. Residues: CASYGGSTDTQYF.

This clone was seen a few times. This rearrangement joins TRBV25-1 to TRBJ2-1; TRBD1 agrees at 7 bases. Germline loops: CDR1 MGHDK, CDR2 SYGVNS. CDR3 size: 16 residues. J gave up 2 bases and V 5 bases, and 9 bases lay outside the gene matches. CDR3 in amino acids: CASSLGGRNPYNEQFF. The CDR3 nucleotides are TGTGCCAGCAGTCTAGGGGGCAGAAACCCCTACAATGAGCAGTTCTTC.

The CDR3 here is CASSTTGDEQYF. The CDR3 DNA reads as TGTGCCAGCAGCACCACAGGGGACGAGCAGTACTTC. The chain joins TRBV6-5 to TRBJ2-7; TRBD1 aligns across 7 bases. In germline, CDR1 is MNHEY, CDR2 SVGAGI. The CDR3 is 12 residues long. J was trimmed by 5 bases and V by 6 bases; bases with no gene match: 4.

The chain has TRBV27 and TRBJ1-2; 8 bases line up with TRBD1. The length of the CDR3 is 15 residues. Looked up from germline, CDR1 is MNHEY and CDR2 is SMNVEV (reference sequence). V dropped 8 bases and J dropped 1; count of bases not matched to a gene: 9. CDR3 bases: TGTGCCAGCCCCCCGACGACAGGGGATAACTATGGCTACACCTTC. Translating it yields CASPPTTGDNYGYTF.

The chain uses TRBV5-6 and TRBJ1-2; D unresolved. CDR3 length: 15 amino acids. In germline, CDR1 is SGHDT, CDR2 YYEEEE. Trimming left V 0 bases short and J 8 bases short, with 17 bases between. The CDR3, as DNA: TGTGCCAGCAGCTTGGGGACTCCGGGCCCCCCAGGCTACACCTTC. Its translation: CASSLGTPGPPGYTF.

V usage is TRBV7-8 and J usage is TRBJ1-3; no clear D. Deletions cut 8 bases from V and 3 bases from J, with 8 bases between. The CDR3 loop spans 12 amino acids. Germline CDR1 SGHVS, CDR2 FQNEAQ. The CDR3 reads CASSGGGNTIYF. The CDR3 nucleotides are TGTGCCAGCTCAGGAGGTGGAAACACCATATATTTT.

The V gene is TRBV19, the J gene TRBJ2-4; tentatively, D is TRBD2 (6 bases). With 4 bases removed from V and 7 bases from J, the gap between germline ends came to 14 bases. The CDR3 spans 14 residues. Germline-derived CDR1 and CDR2 are LNHDA and SQIVND (reference sequence). The CDR3 region has the DNA TGTGCCAGTAGTAAGGGGAGGAGGTCGAACATTCAGTACTTC. It specifies CASSKGRRSNIQYF. Based on the CDR3 plus reference TRBV19 and TRBJ2-4, the full variable domain is DGGITQSPKYLFRKEGQNVTLSCEQNLNHDAMYWYRQDPGQGLRLIYYSQIVNDFQKGDIAEGYSVSREKKESFPLTVTSAQKNPTAFYLCASSKGRRSNIQYFGAGTRLSVL.

CDR3 sequence (DNA): TGTGCCAGCAGCCCGGACAGGGGGCTTGTGGAGACCCAGTACTTC. Protein sequence: CASSPDRGLVETQYF. The chain carries TRBV11-1 and TRBJ2-5; TRBD1 matches 11 bases. The CDR3 spans 15 residues. After removal of 5 bases from V and 5 bases from J, the junction contained 7 bases not matched to a gene. The germline V gene encodes CDR1 SGHAT and CDR2 FQDESV (reference sequence).

This clone was counted between two and nine times. The chain carries TRBV4-2 and TRBJ1-1; D call uncertain. Germline assignment: CDR1 LGHNA and CDR2 YNFKEQ. Trimming pared 1 base from V and 5 bases from J, leaving 11 bases between. The CDR3 length is 14 residues. The CDR3 region has the DNA TGTGCCAGCAGCCAAGGAGTGGGGAGAACTGAAGCTTTCTTT. This encodes CASSQGVGRTEAFF.